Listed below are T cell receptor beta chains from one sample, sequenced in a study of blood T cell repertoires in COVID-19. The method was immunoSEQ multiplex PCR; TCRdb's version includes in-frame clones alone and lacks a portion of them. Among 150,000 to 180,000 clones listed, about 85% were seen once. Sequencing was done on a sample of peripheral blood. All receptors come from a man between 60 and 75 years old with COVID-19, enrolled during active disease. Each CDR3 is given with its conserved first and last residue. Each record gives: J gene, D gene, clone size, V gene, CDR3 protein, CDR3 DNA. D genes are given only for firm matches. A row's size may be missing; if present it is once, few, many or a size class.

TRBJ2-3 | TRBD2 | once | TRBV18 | CASSPLRTSGSLTDTQYF | TGTGCCAGCTCACCACTGAGGACTAGCGGGAGTCTCACAGATACGCAGTATTTT
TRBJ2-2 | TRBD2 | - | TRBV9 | CASSVSSGAATGELFF | TGTGCCAGCAGCGTATCGAGCGGGGCGGCCACCGGGGAGCTGTTTTTT
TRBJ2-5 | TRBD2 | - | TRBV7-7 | CASSLASGQETQYF | TGTGCTAGCAGCTTAGCTAGCGGGCAAGAGACCCAGTACTTC
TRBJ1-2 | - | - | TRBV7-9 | CASSLYTANYGYTF | TGTGCCAGCAGCTTGTATACGGCTAACTATGGCTACACCTTC
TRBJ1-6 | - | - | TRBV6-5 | CASSYQDRGSSPLHF | TGTGCCAGCAGTTACCAGGACAGAGGGAGTTCACCCCTCCACTTT
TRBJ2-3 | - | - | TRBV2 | CARSTRSTDTQYF | TGTGCCAGGTCGACTAGAAGCACAGATACGCAGTATTTT
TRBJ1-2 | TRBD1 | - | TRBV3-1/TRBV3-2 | CASSRPGTGGGYTF | TGTGCCAGCAGCCGACCCGGGACAGGGGGCGGCTACACCTTC
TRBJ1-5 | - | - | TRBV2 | CASSAQGQPNQPQHF | TGTGCCAGCAGTGCTCAGGGGCAGCCTAATCAGCCCCAGCATTTT
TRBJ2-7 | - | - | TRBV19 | CASSIDRPGKNEQYF | TGTGCCAGTAGTATAGATCGTCCGGGGAAGAACGAGCAGTACTTC
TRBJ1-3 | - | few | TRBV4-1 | CASSQGGQGGNTIYF | TGCGCCAGCAGCCAAGGTGGTCAGGGAGGAAACACCATATATTTT
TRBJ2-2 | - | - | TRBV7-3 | CASSFQTGNTGELFF | TGTGCCAGCAGCTTCCAGACAGGGAACACCGGGGAGCTGTTTTTT
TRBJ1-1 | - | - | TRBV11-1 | CASSLDRRDSAFF | TGTGCCAGCAGCTTAGACAGGCGAGATTCGGCTTTCTTT
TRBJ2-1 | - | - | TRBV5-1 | CASSLVSGRGYNEQFF | TGCGCCAGCAGCTTGGTATCCGGGAGAGGATACAATGAGCAGTTCTTC
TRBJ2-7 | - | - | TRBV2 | CASRDTFYEQYF | TGTGCCAGCAGGGACACTTTCTACGAGCAGTACTTC
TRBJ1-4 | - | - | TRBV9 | CASSVGAGLVTNEKLFF | TGTGCCAGCAGCGTAGGTGCAGGGCTTGTAACTAATGAAAAACTGTTTTTT
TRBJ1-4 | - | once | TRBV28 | CASSLLNEKLFF | TGTGCCAGCAGTTTACTTAATGAAAAACTGTTTTTT
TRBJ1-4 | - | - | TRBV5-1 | CASSTYRGDLEKLFF | TGCGCCAGCAGCACATACCGGGGGGACTTAGAAAAACTGTTTTTT
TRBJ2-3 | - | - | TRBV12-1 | CARHSRGLTDTQYF | TGTGCCAGACATAGCAGGGGGCTCACGGATACGCAGTATTTT
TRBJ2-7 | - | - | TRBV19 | CASSIGQGGTYEQYF | TGTGCCAGTAGTATAGGCCAGGGGGGTACCTACGAGCAGTACTTC
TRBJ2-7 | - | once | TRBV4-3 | CASSQHLQGSYEQYF | TGCGCCAGCAGCCAGCACCTGCAGGGTTCCTACGAGCAGTACTTC
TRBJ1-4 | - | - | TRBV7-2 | CASSQARTNEKLFF | TGTGCCAGCAGCCAAGCCCGAACTAATGAAAAACTGTTTTTT
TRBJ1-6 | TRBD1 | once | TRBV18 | CASKRQGDNSPLHF | TGTGCCAGTAAGAGACAGGGTGATAATTCACCCCTCCACTTT
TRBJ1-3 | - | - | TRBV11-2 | CASSLQVSGNTIYF | TGTGCCAGCAGCTTGCAGGTCTCTGGAAACACCATATATTTT
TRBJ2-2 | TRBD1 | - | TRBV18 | CASSDRQGGTGELFF | TGTGCCAGCTCGGACAGACAGGGGGGCACCGGGGAGCTGTTTTTT
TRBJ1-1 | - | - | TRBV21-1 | CASSKGEGGVTEAFF | TGTGCCAGCAGCAAAGGGGAGGGTGGGGTCACTGAAGCTTTCTTT
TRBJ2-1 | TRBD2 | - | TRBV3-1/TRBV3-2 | CASSQGLAGAYNEQFF | TGTGCCAGCAGCCAAGGCCTAGCGGGGGCCTACAATGAGCAGTTCTTC
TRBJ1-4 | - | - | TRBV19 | CASARWGSDEKLFF | TGTGCCAGCGCGAGGTGGGGTAGCGATGAAAAACTGTTTTTT
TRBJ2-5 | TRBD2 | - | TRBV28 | CASRGGGAFETQYF | TGTGCCAGCAGGGGCGGGGGGGCCTTTGAGACCCAGTACTTC
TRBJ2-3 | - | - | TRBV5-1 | CASSPGGQASTDTQYF | TGCGCCAGCAGCCCGGGGGGACAGGCTAGCACAGATACGCAGTATTTT
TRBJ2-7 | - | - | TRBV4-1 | CASSQGWGVGYEQYF | TGCGCCAGCAGCCAAGGATGGGGAGTGGGTTACGAGCAGTACTTC
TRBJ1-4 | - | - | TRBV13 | CASSLMDRAPNEKLFF | TGTGCCAGCAGCTTGATGGACAGAGCACCTAATGAAAAACTGTTTTTT
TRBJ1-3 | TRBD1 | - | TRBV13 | CASSYVTGVGNTIYF | TGTGCCAGCAGCTACGTAACAGGGGTCGGAAACACCATATATTTT
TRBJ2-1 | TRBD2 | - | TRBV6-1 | CASSGGTSGVVYNEQFF | TGTGCCAGCAGTGGGGGGACTAGCGGGGTAGTCTACAATGAGCAGTTCTTC
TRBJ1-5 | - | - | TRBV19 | CAGATGSGPQHF | TGTGCCGGCGCGACGGGGTCGGGGCCCCAGCATTTT
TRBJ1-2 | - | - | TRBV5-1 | CASSLGQSYGYTF | TGCGCCAGCAGCCTCGGACAGTCCTATGGCTACACCTTC
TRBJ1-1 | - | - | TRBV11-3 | CASSARVQYTEAFF | TGTGCCAGCAGCGCGCGCGTACAGTACACTGAAGCTTTCTTT
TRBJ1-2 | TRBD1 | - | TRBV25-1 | CASRDRDHGYTF | TGTGCCAGCAGGGACAGGGACCATGGCTACACCTTC
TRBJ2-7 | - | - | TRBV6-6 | CASRRQAYEQYF | TGTGCCAGCAGGCGACAGGCCTACGAGCAGTACTTC
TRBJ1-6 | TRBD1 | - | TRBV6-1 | CASSADRLGSYNSPLHF | TGTGCCAGCAGTGCGGACAGGCTCGGCTCCTATAATTCACCCCTCCACTTT
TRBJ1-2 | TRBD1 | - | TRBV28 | CASSLFGQGYGYTF | TGTGCCAGCAGTTTATTCGGACAGGGTTATGGCTACACCTTC
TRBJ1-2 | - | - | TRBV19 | CASTLVGARGYTF | TGTGCCAGTACCCTAGTGGGGGCGCGGGGCTACACCTTC
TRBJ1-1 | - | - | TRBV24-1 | CATSDSSQLNTEAFF | TGTGCCACCAGTGATTCTTCCCAGTTGAACACTGAAGCTTTCTTT
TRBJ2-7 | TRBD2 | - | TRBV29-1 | CSVSGLGAREQYF | TGCAGCGTTTCGGGACTAGGAGCGCGCGAGCAGTACTTC
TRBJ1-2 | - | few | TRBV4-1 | CASSHSNREGYGYTF | TGCGCCAGCAGCCACTCTAACAGGGAGGGCTATGGCTACACCTTC
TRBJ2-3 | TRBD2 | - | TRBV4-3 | CASSQGLAGGSPDTQYF | TGCGCCAGCAGCCAAGGTCTAGCGGGGGGGAGCCCAGATACGCAGTATTTT
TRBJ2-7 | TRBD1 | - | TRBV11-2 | CASSLGQGRASYEQYF | TGTGCCAGCAGCTTGGGACAGGGTAGGGCCTCCTACGAGCAGTACTTC
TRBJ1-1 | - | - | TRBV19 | CASSVSGTSNTEAFF | TGTGCCAGTAGTGTAAGTGGGACATCCAACACTGAAGCTTTCTTT
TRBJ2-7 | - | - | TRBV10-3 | CAISESGAGTAYEQYF | TGTGCCATCAGTGAGTCCGGAGCGGGTACGGCCTACGAGCAGTACTTC
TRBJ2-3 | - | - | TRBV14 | CASSPKGATQYF | TGTGCCAGCAGCCCCAAAGGGGCTACGCAGTATTTT
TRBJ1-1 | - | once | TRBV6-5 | CASSYSGTSRNTEAFF | TGTGCCAGCAGTTACTCCGGGACAAGCCGGAACACTGAAGCTTTCTTT
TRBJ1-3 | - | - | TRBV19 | CASSILAGGNTIYF | TGTGCCAGTAGTATCTTGGCAGGCGGAAACACCATATATTTT
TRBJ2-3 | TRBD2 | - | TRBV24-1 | CATSDPSGRASGDTQYF | TGTGCCACCAGTGACCCCAGCGGGAGGGCCTCAGGCGATACGCAGTATTTT
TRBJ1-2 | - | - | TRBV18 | CASSPVEAGAISNYGYTF | TGTGCCAGCTCACCAGTGGAGGCAGGGGCCATAAGTAACTATGGCTACACCTTC